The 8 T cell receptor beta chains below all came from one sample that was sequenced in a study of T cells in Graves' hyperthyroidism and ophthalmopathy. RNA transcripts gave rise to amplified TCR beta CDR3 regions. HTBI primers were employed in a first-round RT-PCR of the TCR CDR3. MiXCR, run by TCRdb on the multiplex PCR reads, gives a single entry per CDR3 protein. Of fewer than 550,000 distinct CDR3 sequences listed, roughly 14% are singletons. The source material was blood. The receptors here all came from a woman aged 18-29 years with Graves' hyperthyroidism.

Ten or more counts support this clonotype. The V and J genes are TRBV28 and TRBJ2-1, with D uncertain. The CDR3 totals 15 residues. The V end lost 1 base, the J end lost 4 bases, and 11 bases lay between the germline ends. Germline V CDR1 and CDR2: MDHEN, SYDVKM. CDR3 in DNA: TGTGCCAGCAGTTTATTACGGTTACGGTACAATGAGCAGTTCTTC. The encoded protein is CASSLLRLRYNEQFF.

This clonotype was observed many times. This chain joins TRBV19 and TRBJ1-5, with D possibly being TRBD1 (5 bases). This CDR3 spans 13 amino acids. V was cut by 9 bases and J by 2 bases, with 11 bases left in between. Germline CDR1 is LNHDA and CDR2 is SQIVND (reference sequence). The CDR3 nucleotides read TGTGCCAGCAGTGAACAGGGCAATCAGCCCCAGCATTTT. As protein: CASSEQGNQPQHF.

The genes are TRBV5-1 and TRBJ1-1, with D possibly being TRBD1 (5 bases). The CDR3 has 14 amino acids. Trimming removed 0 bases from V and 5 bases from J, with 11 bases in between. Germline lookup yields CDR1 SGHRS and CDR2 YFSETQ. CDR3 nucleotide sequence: TGCGCCAGCAGCTTGGAGGAGGGGAGGACTGAAGCTTTCTTT. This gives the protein CASSLEEGRTEAFF. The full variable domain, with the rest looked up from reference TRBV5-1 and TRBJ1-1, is KAGVTQTPRYLIKTRGQQVTLSCSPISGHRSVSWYQQTPGQGLQFLFEYFSETQRNKGNFPGRFSGRQFSNSRSEMNVSTLELGDSALYLCASSLEEGRTEAFFGQGTRLTVV.

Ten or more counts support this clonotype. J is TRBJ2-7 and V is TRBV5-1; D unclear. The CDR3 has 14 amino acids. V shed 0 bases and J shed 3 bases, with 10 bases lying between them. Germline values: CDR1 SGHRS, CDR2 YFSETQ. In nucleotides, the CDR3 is TGCGCCAGCAGCTTGGACGGCACCAACTACGAGCAGTACTTC. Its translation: CASSLDGTNYEQYF.

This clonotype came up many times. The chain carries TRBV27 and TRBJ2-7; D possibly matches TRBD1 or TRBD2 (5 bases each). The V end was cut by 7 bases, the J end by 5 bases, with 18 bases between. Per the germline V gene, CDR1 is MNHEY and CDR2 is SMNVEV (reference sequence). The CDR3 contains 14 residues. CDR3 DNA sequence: TGTGCCAGCAAGCGGACAACCTATACCGACGAGCAGTACTTC. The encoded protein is CASKRTTYTDEQYF.

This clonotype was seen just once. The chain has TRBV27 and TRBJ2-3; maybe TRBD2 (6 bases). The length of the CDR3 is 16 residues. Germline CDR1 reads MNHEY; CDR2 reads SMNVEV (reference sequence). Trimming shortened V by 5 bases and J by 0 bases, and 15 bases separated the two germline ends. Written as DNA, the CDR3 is TGTGCCAGCAGTGAAGATCTAGCGACAAGCACAGATACGCAGTATTTT. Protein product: CASSEDLATSTDTQYF.

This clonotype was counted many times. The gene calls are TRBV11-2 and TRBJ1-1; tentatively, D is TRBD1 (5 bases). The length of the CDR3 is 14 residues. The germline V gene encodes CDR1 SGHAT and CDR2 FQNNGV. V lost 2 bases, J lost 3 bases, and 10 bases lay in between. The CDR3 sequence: CASSLSRGYTEAFF. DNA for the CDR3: TGTGCCAGCAGCTTATCTAGGGGATACACTGAAGCTTTCTTT.

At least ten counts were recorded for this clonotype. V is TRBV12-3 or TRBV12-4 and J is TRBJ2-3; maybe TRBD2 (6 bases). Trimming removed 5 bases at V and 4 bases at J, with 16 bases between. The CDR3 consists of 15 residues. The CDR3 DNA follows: TGTGCCAGCAGTCAGACTAGTACCCCATCAGATACGCAGTATTTT. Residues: CASSQTSTPSDTQYF.